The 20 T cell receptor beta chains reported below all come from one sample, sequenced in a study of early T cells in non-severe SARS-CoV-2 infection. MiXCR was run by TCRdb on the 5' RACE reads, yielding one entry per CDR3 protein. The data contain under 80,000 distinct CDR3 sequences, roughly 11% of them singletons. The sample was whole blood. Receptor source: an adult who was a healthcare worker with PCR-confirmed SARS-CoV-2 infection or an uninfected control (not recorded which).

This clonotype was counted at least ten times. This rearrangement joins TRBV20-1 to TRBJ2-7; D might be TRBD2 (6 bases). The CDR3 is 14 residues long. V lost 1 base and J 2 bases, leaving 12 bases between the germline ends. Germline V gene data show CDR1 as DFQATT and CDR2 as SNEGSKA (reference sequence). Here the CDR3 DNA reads TGCAGTGCTAGAGGACTAGACTCAACCTACGAGCAGTACTTC. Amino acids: CSARGLDSTYEQYF.

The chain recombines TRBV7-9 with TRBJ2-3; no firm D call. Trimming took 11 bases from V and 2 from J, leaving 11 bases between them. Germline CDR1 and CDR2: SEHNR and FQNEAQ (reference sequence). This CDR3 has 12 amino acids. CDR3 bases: TGTGCCGCTGGGGAAAACACAGATACGCAGTATTTT. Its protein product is CAAGENTDTQYF.

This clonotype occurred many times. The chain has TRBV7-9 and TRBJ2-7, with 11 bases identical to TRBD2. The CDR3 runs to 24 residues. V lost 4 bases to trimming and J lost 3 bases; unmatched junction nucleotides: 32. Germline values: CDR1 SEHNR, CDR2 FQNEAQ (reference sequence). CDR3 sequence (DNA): TGTGCCAGCAGCTCCCTCGGGCGCAGCTCCGGGACTAGCGGACCCCGAGGGAATCTCTACGAGCAGTACTTC. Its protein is CASSSLGRSSGTSGPRGNLYEQYF.

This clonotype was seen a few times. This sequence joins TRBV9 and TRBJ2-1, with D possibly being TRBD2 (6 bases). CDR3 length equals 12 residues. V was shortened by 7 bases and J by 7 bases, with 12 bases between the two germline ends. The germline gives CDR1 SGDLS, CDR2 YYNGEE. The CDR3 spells CASGTGGNEQFF. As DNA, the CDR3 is TGTGCCAGCGGGACTGGAGGGAATGAGCAGTTCTTC. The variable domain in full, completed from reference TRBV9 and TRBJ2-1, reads DSGVTQTPKHLITATGQRVTLRCSPRSGDLSVYWYQQSLDQGLQFLIQYYNGEERAKGNILERFSAQQFPDLHSELNLSSLELGDSALYFCASGTGGNEQFFGPGTRLTVL.

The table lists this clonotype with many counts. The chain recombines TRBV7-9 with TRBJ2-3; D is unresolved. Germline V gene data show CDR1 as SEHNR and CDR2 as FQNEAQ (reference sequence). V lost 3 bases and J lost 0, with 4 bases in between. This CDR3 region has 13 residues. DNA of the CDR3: TGTGCCAGCAGCTTGCTTAGCACAGATACGCAGTATTTT. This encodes CASSLLSTDTQYF.

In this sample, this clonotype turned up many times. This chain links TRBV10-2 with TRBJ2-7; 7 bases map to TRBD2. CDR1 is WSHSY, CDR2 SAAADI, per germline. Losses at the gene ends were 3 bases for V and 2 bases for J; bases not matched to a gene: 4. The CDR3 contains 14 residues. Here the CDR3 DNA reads TGCGCCAGCAGTGAATTAGGGAGGGCCTACGAGCAGTACTTC. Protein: CASSELGRAYEQYF.

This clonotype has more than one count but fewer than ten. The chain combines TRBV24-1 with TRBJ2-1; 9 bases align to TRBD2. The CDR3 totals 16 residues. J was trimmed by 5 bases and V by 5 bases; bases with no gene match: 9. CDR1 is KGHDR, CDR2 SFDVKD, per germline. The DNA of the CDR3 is TGTGCCACCAGTGGGAACCCTAGCGGGAACCACAATGAGCAGTTCTTC. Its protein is CATSGNPSGNHNEQFF.

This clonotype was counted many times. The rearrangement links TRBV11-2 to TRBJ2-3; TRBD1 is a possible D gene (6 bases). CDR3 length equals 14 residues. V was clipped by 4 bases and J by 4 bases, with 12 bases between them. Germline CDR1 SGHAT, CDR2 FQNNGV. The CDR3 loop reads CASSSGQYPDTQYF. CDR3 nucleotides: TGTGCCAGCAGCTCAGGACAGTACCCAGATACGCAGTATTTT.

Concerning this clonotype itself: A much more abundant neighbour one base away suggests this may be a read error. CDR3: CASSEYTSGSNGNEEFF. For the CDR3, the DNA is TGTGCCAGCAGTGAGTATACTAGCGGGAGTAACGGCAATGAGGAGTTCTTC. This chain uses TRBV2 with TRBJ2-1; TRBD2 matches at 11 bases. Germline CDR1 is SNHLY and CDR2 is FYNNEI. The CDR3 contains 17 residues.

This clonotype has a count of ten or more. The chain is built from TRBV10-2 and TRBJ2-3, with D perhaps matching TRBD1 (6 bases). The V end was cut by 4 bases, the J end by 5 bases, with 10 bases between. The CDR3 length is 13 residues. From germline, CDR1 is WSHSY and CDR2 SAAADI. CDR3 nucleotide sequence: TGCGCCAGCAGTGTAAGCAGGGGAGATACGCAGTATTTT. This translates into CASSVSRGDTQYF.

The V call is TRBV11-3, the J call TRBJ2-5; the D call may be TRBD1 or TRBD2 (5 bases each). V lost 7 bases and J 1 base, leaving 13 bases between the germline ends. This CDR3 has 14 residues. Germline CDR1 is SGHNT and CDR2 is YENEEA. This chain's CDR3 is CASTPPGPQETQYF. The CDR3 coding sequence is TGTGCCAGCACCCCCCCGGGACCCCAAGAGACCCAGTACTTC.

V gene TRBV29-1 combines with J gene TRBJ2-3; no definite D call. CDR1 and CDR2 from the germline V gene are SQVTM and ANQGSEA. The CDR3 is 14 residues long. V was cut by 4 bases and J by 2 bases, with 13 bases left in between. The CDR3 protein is CSVGKGRYTDTQYF. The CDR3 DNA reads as TGCAGCGTTGGAAAGGGCAGGTACACAGATACGCAGTATTTT.

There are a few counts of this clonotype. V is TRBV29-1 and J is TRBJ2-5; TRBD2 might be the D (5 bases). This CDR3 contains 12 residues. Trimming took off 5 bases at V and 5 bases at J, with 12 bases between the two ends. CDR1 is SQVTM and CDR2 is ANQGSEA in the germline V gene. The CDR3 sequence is CSVWTSGETQYF. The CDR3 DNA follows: TGCAGCGTTTGGACCTCGGGGGAGACCCAGTACTTC.

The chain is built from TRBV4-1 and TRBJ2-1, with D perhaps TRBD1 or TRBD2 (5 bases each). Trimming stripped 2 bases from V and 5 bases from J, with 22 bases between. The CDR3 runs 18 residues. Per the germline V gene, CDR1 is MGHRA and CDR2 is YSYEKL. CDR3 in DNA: TGCGCCAGCAGCCAACCTTGGGGGAAAAGACACCTACACAATGAGCAGTTCTTC. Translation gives CASSQPWGKRHLHNEQFF.

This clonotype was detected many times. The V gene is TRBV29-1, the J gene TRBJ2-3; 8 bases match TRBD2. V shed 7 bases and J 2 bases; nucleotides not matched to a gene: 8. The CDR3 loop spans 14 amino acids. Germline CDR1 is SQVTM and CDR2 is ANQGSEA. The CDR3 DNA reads TGCAGCGCCGTACTAGCGGTATACACAGATACGCAGTATTTT. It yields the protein CSAVLAVYTDTQYF.

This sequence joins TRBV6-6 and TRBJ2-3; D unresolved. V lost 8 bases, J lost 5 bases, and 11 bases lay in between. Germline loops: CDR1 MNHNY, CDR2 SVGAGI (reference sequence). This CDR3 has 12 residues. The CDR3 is CASSGSGDTQYF. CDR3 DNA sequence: TGTGCCAGCTCTGGCTCTGGAGATACGCAGTATTTT.

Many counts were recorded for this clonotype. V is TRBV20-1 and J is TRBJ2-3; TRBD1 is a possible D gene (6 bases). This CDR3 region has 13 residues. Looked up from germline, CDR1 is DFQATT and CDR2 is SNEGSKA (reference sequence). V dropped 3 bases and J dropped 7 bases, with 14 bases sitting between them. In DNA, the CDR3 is TGCAGTGCTAGGGGAACAGGGCAAAATACGCAGTATTTT. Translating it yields CSARGTGQNTQYF.

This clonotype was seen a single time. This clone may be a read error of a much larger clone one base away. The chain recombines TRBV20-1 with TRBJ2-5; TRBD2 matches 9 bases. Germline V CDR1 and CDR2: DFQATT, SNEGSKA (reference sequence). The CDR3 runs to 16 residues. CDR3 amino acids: CTASTLAGGLYETQYF. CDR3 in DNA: TGCACTGCTAGTACTCTGGCGGGAGGGCTATATGAGACCCAGTACTTC.

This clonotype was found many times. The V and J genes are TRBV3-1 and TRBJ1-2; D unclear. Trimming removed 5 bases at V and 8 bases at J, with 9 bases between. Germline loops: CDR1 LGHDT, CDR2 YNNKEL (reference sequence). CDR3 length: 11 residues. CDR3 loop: CASSSTGGYTF. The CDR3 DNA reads TGTGCCAGCAGCTCCACGGGCGGCTACACCTTC. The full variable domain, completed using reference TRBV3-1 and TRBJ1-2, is DTAVSQTPKYLVTQMGNDKSIKCEQNLGHDTMYWYKQDSKKFLKIMFSYNNKELIINETVPNRFSPKSPDKAHLNLHINSLELGDSAVYFCASSSTGGYTFGSGTRLTVV.

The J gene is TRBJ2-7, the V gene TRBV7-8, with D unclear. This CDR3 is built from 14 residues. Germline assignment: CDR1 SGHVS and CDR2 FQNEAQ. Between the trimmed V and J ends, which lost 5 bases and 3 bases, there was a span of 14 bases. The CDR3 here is CASSPGIFYYEQYF. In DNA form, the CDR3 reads TGTGCCAGCAGCCCTGGGATCTTTTACTACGAGCAGTACTTC. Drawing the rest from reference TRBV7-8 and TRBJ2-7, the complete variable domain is GAGVSQSPRYKVAKRGQDVALRCDPISGHVSLFWYQQALGQGPEFLTYFQNEAQLDKSGLPSDRFFAERPEGSVSTLKIQRTQQEDSAVYLCASSPGIFYYEQYFGPGTRLTVT.